Described below is a single TCR beta chain sequence and its context. What it binds is unknown. This specimen comes from a study of T cells after yellow fever vaccination. Notes on the study in general: Of the clonotypes, a small share occurred in both CD4 and CD8 compartments.

Researchers made TCR cDNA using 5'RACE template switching, and this step added a universal primer site and UMIs. Each CDR3 protein is one row after TCRdb ran MiXCR on the 5' RACE reads. The sample includes 500,000 to 650,000 distinct CDR3 sequences, around 17% of them seen just once. Trimming stripped 7 bases from V and 6 bases from J, with 12 bases between. The CDR3 is 13 amino acids. Germline V CDR1 and CDR2: MNHNS, SASEGT. The rearrangement joins TRBV6-1 to TRBJ1-4, with D perhaps TRBD1 (5 bases). This specimen consisted of PBMCs, obtained 5 days after the first yellow fever vaccination. The TCR sequence derives from a man aged 18 to 30 who received the YFV17D yellow fever vaccine. Here the CDR3 DNA reads TGTGCCAGCAAAGGGACGGAGCATGAAAAACTGTTTTTT. Translating it yields CASKGTEHEKLFF.